This T cell receptor (beta chain) was retrieved from a study of identical twins. Study-level findings and limits: Rather than following the same donors, the conclusions depended on cross-sectional statistical analysis. Abundant cord blood beta clonotypes carried fewer insertions; memory repertoires showed none. Analyses based on zero insertions could be partly confounded by invariant MAIT and iNKT cells.

Comments on this clonotype: What it recognizes is unknown.

cDNA molecules carried unique molecular identifiers, and template switching added a universal primer site. TCRdb itself ran the 5' RACE reads through MiXCR, one entry per CDR3 protein. The sample lists a few hundred thousand distinct CDR3 sequences; approximately 10% were seen once. The CDR3 extends over 17 amino acids. The germline gives CDR1 SGHRS, CDR2 YFSETQ. V gave up 4 bases and J gave up 0 bases, with 19 bases separating them. The sequenced material came from memory T cells sorted from blood. The source is a man in his forties or fifties in good health. This chain joins TRBV5-1 and TRBJ1-1, with a weak D call TRBD1 (5 bases). This CDR3 is CASSPIYGGGLNTEAFF. As DNA, the CDR3 is TGCGCCAGCAGCCCAATCTACGGGGGTGGCCTGAACACTGAAGCTTTCTTT.